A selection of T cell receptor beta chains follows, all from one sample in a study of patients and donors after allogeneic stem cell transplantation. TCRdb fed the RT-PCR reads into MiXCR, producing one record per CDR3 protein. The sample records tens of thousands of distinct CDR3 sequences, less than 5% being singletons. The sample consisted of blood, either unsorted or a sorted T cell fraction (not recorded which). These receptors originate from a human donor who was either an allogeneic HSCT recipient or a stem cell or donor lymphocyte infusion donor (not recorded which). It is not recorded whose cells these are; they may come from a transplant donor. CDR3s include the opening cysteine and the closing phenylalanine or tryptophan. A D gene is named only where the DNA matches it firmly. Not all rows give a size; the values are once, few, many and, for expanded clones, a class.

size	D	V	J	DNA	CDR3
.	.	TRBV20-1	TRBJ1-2	TGCAGTGCTGAGAGTCTTGGCTATGGCTACACCTTC	CSAESLGYGYTF
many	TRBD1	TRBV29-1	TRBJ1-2	TGCAGCGTTGAGGAGAGACAGGGTCGGAATGGCTACACCTTC	CSVEERQGRNGYTF
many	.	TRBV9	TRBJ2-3	TGTGCCAGCAGCGCAGGGGGGGCCAGAGGGACAGATACGCAGTATTTT	CASSAGGARGTDTQYF
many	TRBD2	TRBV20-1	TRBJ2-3	TGCAGTGCCTCGGGACTAGTGTCAGATACGCAGTATTTT	CSASGLVSDTQYF
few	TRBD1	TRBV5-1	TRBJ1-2	TGCGCCAGCAGCTTGCAACCAGGACCCGGGACAGGGGGATATGGCTACACCTTC	CASSLQPGPGTGGYGYTF
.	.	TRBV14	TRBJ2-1	TGTGCCAGCAGCCAGCTCGGGACTCCCCAAGAGCAGTTCTTC	CASSQLGTPQEQFF
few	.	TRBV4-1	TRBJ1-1	TGCGCCAGCAGCCAAGATAGGGGGAGGGGAGCTTTCTTT	CASSQDRGRGAFF
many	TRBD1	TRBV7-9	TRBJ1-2	TGTGCCAGCAGCTTAGAACAGGGGGTTAACTATGGCTACACCTTC	CASSLEQGVNYGYTF
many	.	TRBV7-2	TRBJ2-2	TGTGCCAGCAGCTTATCGCCGGTCAGGGGATCCACGAAGTCCGGGGAGCTGTTTTTT	CASSLSPVRGSTKSGELFF
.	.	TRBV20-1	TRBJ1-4	TGCAGTGCTGCCGGGATCTTGAATGAAAAACTGTTTTTT	CSAAGILNEKLFF
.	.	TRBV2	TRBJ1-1	TGTGCCAGCAGGAAAATAAACACTGAAGCTTTCTTT	CASRKINTEAFF
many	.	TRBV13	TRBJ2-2	TGTGCCAGCAGCTTAAAAGGGGCCGGGGAGCTGTTTTTT	CASSLKGAGELFF
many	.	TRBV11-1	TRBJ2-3	TGTGCCAGCAGGGTACAGAGCTCTTTCACAGATACGCAGTATTTT	CASRVQSSFTDTQYF
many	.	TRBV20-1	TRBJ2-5	TGCAGTGCTCAGATGGGGCTAGCGTTAGAGACCCAGTACTTC	CSAQMGLALETQYF
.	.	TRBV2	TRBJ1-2	TGTGCCAGCAGTGAAGGCAACAGTATCTATGGCTACACCTTC	CASSEGNSIYGYTF
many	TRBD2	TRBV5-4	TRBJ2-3	TGTGCCAGCAGCCAGGGGCTAGCGGGAGGACCAGATACGCAGTATTTT	CASSQGLAGGPDTQYF
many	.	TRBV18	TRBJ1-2	TGTGCCAGCTCACCACCGTCAGCGACTAACTATGGCTACACCTTC	CASSPPSATNYGYTF
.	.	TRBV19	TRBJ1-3	TGTGCCAGTAGTATACCCCGACAGAGCTCTGGAAACACCATATATTTT	CASSIPRQSSGNTIYF
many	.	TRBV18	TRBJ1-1	TGTGCCAGCTCACCGGCCTCGACAGTCCTGAACACTGAAGCTTTCTTT	CASSPASTVLNTEAFF
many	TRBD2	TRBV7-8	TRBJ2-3	TGTGCCAGCAGCCCCAAAGCGGGGGGGTCTACAGATACGCAGTATTTT	CASSPKAGGSTDTQYF
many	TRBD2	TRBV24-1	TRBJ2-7	TGTGCCACCAGTGACCCTACTAGCGGGGGCAACGAGCAGTACTTC	CATSDPTSGGNEQYF
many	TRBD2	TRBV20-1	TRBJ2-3	TGCAGTGGACTAGCGGAAATGGGCCACACAGATACGCAGTATTTT	CSGLAEMGHTDTQYF
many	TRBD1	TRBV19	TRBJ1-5	TGTGCCAGTAGTACGGGGACAGGGAGTAGCAATCAGCCCCAGCATTTT	CASSTGTGSSNQPQHF
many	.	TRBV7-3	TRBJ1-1	TGTGCCAGCAACTCCATTCCTGGCAGGGTAAGGCCTGAAGCTTTCTTT	CASNSIPGRVRPEAFF
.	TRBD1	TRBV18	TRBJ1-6	TGTGCCAGCTCACTCACGAGACAGGGGGATACCCATTCACCCCTCCACTTT	CASSLTRQGDTHSPLHF
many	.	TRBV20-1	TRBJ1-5	TGCAGTGCTAGCGGGGTGTGGGGCAATCAGCCCCAGCATTTT	CSASGVWGNQPQHF
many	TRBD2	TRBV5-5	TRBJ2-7	TGTGCCAGCAGTAGCGGGAGAAAGGACGAGCAGTACTTC	CASSSGRKDEQYF
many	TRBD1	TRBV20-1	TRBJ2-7	TGCAGTGCTTCCGGGACAGGATCCTACGAGCAGTACTTC	CSASGTGSYEQYF
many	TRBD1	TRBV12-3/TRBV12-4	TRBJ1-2	TGTGCCAGCAGTACAGGGGAAGGTGGCTACACCTTC	CASSTGEGGYTF
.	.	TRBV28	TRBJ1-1	TGTGCCATAAGAGGCAGGGTATCAGAAGCTTTCTTT	CAIRGRVSEAFF
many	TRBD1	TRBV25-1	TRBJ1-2	TGTGCCAGCAGTCCTATTGGGACAGGGGGCGCGTATGGCTACACCTTC	CASSPIGTGGAYGYTF
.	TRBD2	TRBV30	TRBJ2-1	TGTGCCTCAAAACCCGGGACTAGCTCCAATGAGCAGTTCTTC	CASKPGTSSNEQFF
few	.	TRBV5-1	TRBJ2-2	TGCGCCAGCAGCTTATTTCCCGGGACTAACACCGGGGAGCTGTTTTTT	CASSLFPGTNTGELFF
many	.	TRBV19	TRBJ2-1	TGTGCCAGTAGTATAGCCCGGGGGCCCCCCTACAATGAGCAGTTCTTC	CASSIARGPPYNEQFF
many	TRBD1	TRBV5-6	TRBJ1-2	TGTGCCAGCAGCTTGAACAGGGGGCAGGATGGCTACACCTTC	CASSLNRGQDGYTF
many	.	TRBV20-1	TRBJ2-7	TGCAGTGCGAGCGGCGGGCAGGCGAGCTCCTACGAGCAGTACTTC	CSASGGQASSYEQYF
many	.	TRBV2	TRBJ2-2	TGTGCCAGCAGCAACCTGGCCCGGCGCGGGGAGCTGTTTTTT	CASSNLARRGELFF
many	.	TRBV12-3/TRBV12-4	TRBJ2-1	TGTGCCAGCAGTTTAGGGAGTGAGCAGTTCTTC	CASSLGSEQFF
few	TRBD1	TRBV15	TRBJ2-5	TGTGCCACTTCAGTGGACAGGGAGCAAGAGACCCAGTACTTC	CATSVDREQETQYF
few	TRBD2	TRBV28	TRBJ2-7	TGTGCCAGCACCTCCCGACTAGCGGGAGGCTACGAGCAGTACTTC	CASTSRLAGGYEQYF